The 27 T cell receptor beta chains below all came from one sample that was sequenced in a study of early T cells in non-severe SARS-CoV-2 infection. One entry per CDR3 protein, called by TCRdb with MiXCR from the 5' RACE reads. The sample has 55,000 to 70,000 distinct CDR3 sequences, over 4% seen once. Material: whole blood. The receptors shown here come from an adult who was a healthcare worker with PCR-confirmed SARS-CoV-2 infection or an uninfected control (not recorded which).

Here the CDR3 reads CASSPGLQQYNEQFF. In DNA form, the CDR3 reads TGTGCCAGCTCACCGGGACTCCAACAATACAATGAGCAGTTCTTC. V is TRBV18 and J is TRBJ2-1, with D maybe TRBD2 (6 bases). The V and J ends lost 3 bases and 4 bases respectively, with 13 bases between them. The germline gives CDR1 KGHSH, CDR2 LQKENI. This CDR3 is built from 15 residues.

This clonotype was seen repeatedly, ten times or more. This chain joins TRBV10-3 and TRBJ2-1, with D perhaps TRBD1 or TRBD2 (5 bases each). CDR1 is ENHRY, CDR2 SYGVKD, per germline. The CDR3 spans 13 residues. With 4 bases removed from V and 5 bases from J, the gap between germline ends came to 9 bases. DNA of the CDR3: TGTGCCATCAGTGTGGGACCAAACAATGAGCAGTTCTTC. It codes for CAISVGPNNEQFF.

The V gene is TRBV7-8, the J gene TRBJ1-5; 7 bases agree with TRBD1. This CDR3 spans 13 amino acids. The germline V gene has CDR1 SGHVS and CDR2 FQNEAQ. J was trimmed by 5 bases and V by 8 bases; bases with no gene match: 6. CDR3 region: CASSGGGDQPQHF. DNA for the CDR3: TGTGCCAGCTCGGGAGGGGGCGATCAGCCCCAGCATTTT. The full variable domain, in which reference TRBV7-8 and TRBJ1-5 provide the parts outside the CDR3, is GAGVSQSPRYKVAKRGQDVALRCDPISGHVSLFWYQQALGQGPEFLTYFQNEAQLDKSGLPSDRFFAERPEGSVSTLKIQRTQQEDSAVYLCASSGGGDQPQHFGDGTRLSIL.

The V gene is TRBV7-8, the J gene TRBJ2-7; no reliable D call. CDR1 SGHVS and CDR2 FQNEAQ come from the germline V gene. V was pared by 5 bases and J by 3 bases, with 14 bases between. CDR3 size: 14 residues. The CDR3 loop reads CASSPHTLGYEQYF. In DNA form, the CDR3 reads TGTGCCAGCAGCCCCCATACCTTAGGCTACGAGCAGTACTTC. Full variable domain (rest looked up from reference TRBV7-8 and TRBJ2-7): GAGVSQSPRYKVAKRGQDVALRCDPISGHVSLFWYQQALGQGPEFLTYFQNEAQLDKSGLPSDRFFAERPEGSVSTLKIQRTQQEDSAVYLCASSPHTLGYEQYFGPGTRLTVT.

The V call is TRBV7-8, the J call TRBJ2-7, with TRBD2 as a possible D gene (6 bases). The CDR3 has 14 residues. Germline V CDR1 and CDR2: SGHVS, FQNEAQ. V was clipped by 8 bases and J by 3 bases, with 17 bases between them. The CDR3 sequence is CASAIGLAIYEQYF. The CDR3 coding sequence is TGTGCCAGCGCCATAGGGCTAGCGATCTACGAGCAGTACTTC. The complete variable domain, with remaining parts taken from reference TRBV7-8 and TRBJ2-7, reads GAGVSQSPRYKVAKRGQDVALRCDPISGHVSLFWYQQALGQGPEFLTYFQNEAQLDKSGLPSDRFFAERPEGSVSTLKIQRTQQEDSAVYLCASAIGLAIYEQYFGPGTRLTVT.

The rearrangement joins TRBV7-6 to TRBJ2-7; 14 bases fit TRBD2. V was clipped by 5 bases and J by 4 bases; unmatched bases: 4. The V gene's germline CDR1 is SGHVS and CDR2 FNYEAQ. This CDR3 comprises 15 residues. Here the CDR3 DNA reads TGTGCCAGCAGCCAGACTAGCGGGAGGGGGTACGAGCAGTACTTC. Amino acid sequence: CASSQTSGRGYEQYF.

This clonotype was recorded many times. CDR3 in amino acids: CASSLRGLALYNEQFF. DNA for the CDR3: TGTGCCAGCAGCTTACGTGGACTAGCGCTTTACAATGAGCAGTTCTTC. The genes are TRBV11-2 and TRBJ2-1, with 9 bases fitting TRBD2. Per germline, CDR1 SGHAT and CDR2 FQNNGV. V was clipped by 2 bases and J by 4 bases; unmatched bases: 6. There are 16 residues in the CDR3.

Ten or more counts support this clonotype. This chain uses TRBV28 with TRBJ2-3; 8 nucleotides match TRBD2. Looked up from germline, CDR1 is MDHEN and CDR2 is SYDVKM. Trimming cost V 5 bases and J 6 bases; bases outside gene matches: 7. CDR3 size: 14 residues. CDR3 bases: TGTGCCAGCAGTAACCGTCGGACTAGCGATACGCAGTATTTT. Amino acid sequence: CASSNRRTSDTQYF.

This clonotype has ten or more counts. The genes are TRBV5-4 and TRBJ2-1; tentative D call: TRBD2 (6 bases). V lost 6 bases, J lost 8 bases, and 18 bases lay in between. CDR3 length equals 14 residues. CDR1 is SGHNT and CDR2 is YYREEE in the germline V gene (reference sequence). CDR3 protein: CASTAPPGSDEQFF. The CDR3 DNA reads as TGTGCCAGCACAGCCCCCCCCGGGAGCGATGAGCAGTTCTTC.

This clonotype was found many times. CDR3 in amino acids: CSAVKSGRETQYF. CDR3 sequence (DNA): TGCAGTGCTGTGAAGAGCGGGAGGGAGACCCAGTACTTC. The gene calls are TRBV20-1 and TRBJ2-5; 9 nucleotides match TRBD2. The CDR3 is made up of 13 amino acids. Germline assignment: CDR1 DFQATT and CDR2 SNEGSKA (reference sequence). V was pared by 5 bases and J by 5 bases, with 6 bases of the junction left unmatched.

This clonotype has ten or more counts. This chain joins TRBV30 and TRBJ1-1; TRBD1 matches 8 bases. Germline V gene lookup returns CDR1 GTSNPN and CDR2 SVGIG (reference sequence). The CDR3 runs to 13 residues. V shed 5 bases, J shed 2 bases, and the junction held 4 bases outside the gene matches. CDR3 region: CAWGQGTNTEAFF. CDR3 nucleotides: TGTGCCTGGGGACAGGGTACCAACACTGAAGCTTTCTTT.

This clonotype appeared many times. This chain links TRBV5-1 with TRBJ2-4; tentatively, D is TRBD2 (5 bases). The germline V gene encodes CDR1 SGHRS and CDR2 YFSETQ. The CDR3 totals 15 residues. The V end was cut by 0 bases, the J end by 6 bases, with 13 bases between. The CDR3 DNA reads TGCGCCAGCAGCTTGGGGACGCCGCGGGCAAACATTCAGTACTTC. It is translated as CASSLGTPRANIQYF.

This clonotype was found many times. The J gene is TRBJ2-2, the V gene TRBV19; possibly TRBD2 for D (7 bases). Germline values: CDR1 LNHDA, CDR2 SQIVND (reference sequence). V was trimmed by 4 bases and J by 2 bases, leaving 11 bases between them. The length of the CDR3 is 15 residues. The CDR3 coding sequence is TGTGCCAGTAGTAAAGCGGGGACAAACACCGGGGAGCTGTTTTTT. It is translated as CASSKAGTNTGELFF. Looking up the rest from reference TRBV19 and TRBJ2-2 gives the full variable domain: DGGITQSPKYLFRKEGQNVTLSCEQNLNHDAMYWYRQDPGQGLRLIYYSQIVNDFQKGDIAEGYSVSREKKESFPLTVTSAQKNPTAFYLCASSKAGTNTGELFFGEGSRLTVL.

There are many counts of this clonotype. The chain combines TRBV11-2 with TRBJ2-5; no definite D call. The germline V gene has CDR1 SGHAT and CDR2 FQNNGV. The CDR3 has 11 residues. Trimming removed 2 bases at V and 5 bases at J, with 3 bases between. This CDR3 is CASSLLETQYF. CDR3 sequence (DNA): TGTGCCAGCAGCTTATTGGAGACCCAGTACTTC. Based on the CDR3 plus reference TRBV11-2 and TRBJ2-5, the full variable domain is EAGVAQSPRYKIIEKRQSVAFWCNPISGHATLYWYQQILGQGPKLLIQFQNNGVVDDSQLPKDRFSAERLKGVDSTLKIQPAKLEDSAVYLCASSLLETQYFGPGTRLLVL.

For this clonotype: This could be a read error, since a much larger clone is one nucleotide away. The CDR3 carries no conserved terminal phenylalanine or tryptophan, so it likely arises from a read error. The genes are TRBV2 and TRBJ2-2; D remains ambiguous. This CDR3 comprises 15 residues. V lost 6 bases to trimming and J lost 5 bases, with 16 bases between them. Germline V gene data show CDR1 as SNHLY and CDR2 as FYNNEI. In nucleotides, the CDR3 is TGTGCCAGCAGCGGTCTTAGCTCCACAACCGGGGAGCTGTTTTCT. Its protein is CASSGLSSTTGELFS.

This chain joins TRBV11-2 and TRBJ2-3; tentatively, D is TRBD1 (5 bases). Trimming stripped 4 bases from V and 4 bases from J, with 9 bases between. This CDR3 has 13 amino acids. The germline V gene has CDR1 SGHAT and CDR2 FQNNGV. The CDR3 region is CASSWLGADTQYF. The CDR3 coding sequence is TGTGCCAGCAGCTGGCTAGGGGCAGATACGCAGTATTTT.

This clonotype has only one observation. The chain carries TRBV3-1 and TRBJ1-1; D possibly corresponds to TRBD1 (6 bases). Between the trimmed V and J ends, which lost 0 bases and 0 bases, there was a span of 8 bases. CDR1 and CDR2 from the germline V gene are LGHDT and YNNKEL (reference sequence). This CDR3 has 15 residues. CDR3 sequence reads: CASSQDGGLNTEAFF. The CDR3 coding sequence is TGTGCCAGCAGCCAAGATGGGGGGCTGAACACTGAAGCTTTCTTT.

Ten or more counts support this clonotype. The chain uses TRBV5-1 and TRBJ2-1; 8 nucleotides line up with TRBD2. The CDR3 is 14 residues long. The V gene's germline CDR1 is SGHRS and CDR2 YFSETQ. V was pared by 7 bases and J by 4 bases, with 7 bases of the junction left unmatched. The CDR3 is CASSGTRTYNEQFF. The CDR3 DNA reads TGCGCCAGCTCCGGGACTAGGACATACAATGAGCAGTTCTTC.

The chain has TRBV30 and TRBJ2-2; the D gene is possibly TRBD2 (6 bases). CDR1 is GTSNPN and CDR2 is SVGIG in the germline V gene (reference sequence). CDR3 length: 13 residues. The V and J ends lost 1 base and 6 bases respectively, with 9 bases between them. The CDR3 loop reads CAWSATSPGELFF. The CDR3 nucleotides are TGTGCCTGGAGTGCGACTAGTCCCGGGGAGCTGTTTTTT. The variable domain in full, completed from reference TRBV30 and TRBJ2-2, reads SQTIHQWPATLVQPVGSPLSLECTVEGTSNPNLYWYRQAAGRGLQLLFYSVGIGQISSEVPQNLSASRPQDRQFILSSKKLLLSDSGFYLCAWSATSPGELFFGEGSRLTVL.

The gene calls are TRBV15 and TRBJ2-7, with TRBD1 matching over 8 bases. Per the germline V gene, CDR1 is LNHNV and CDR2 is YYDKDF (reference sequence). The length of the CDR3 is 13 residues. With V trimmed by 3 bases and J by 9 bases, 7 bases remained unmatched. In DNA, the CDR3 is TGTGCCACCAGCAGGCCGGGACAGGATGTGCAGTACTTC. Amino acid sequence: CATSRPGQDVQYF.

This clonotype was picked up many times. The chain links TRBV12-3 or TRBV12-4 to TRBJ1-1; D remains unclear. Trimming removed 3 bases from V and 1 base from J, with 9 bases in between. The length of the CDR3 is 14 residues. In nucleotides, the CDR3 is TGTGCCAGCAGTTTTGACCTCGCGAACACTGAAGCTTTCTTT. Translation: CASSFDLANTEAFF.

This clonotype was counted a few times. J is TRBJ2-7 and V is TRBV6-2 or TRBV6-3, with D tentatively TRBD1 or TRBD2 (7 bases each). The ends were cut back, 11 bases at V and 3 bases at J, with 14 bases in the middle. Germline V CDR1 and CDR2: MNHEY, SVGEGT. The CDR3 consists of 12 residues. The CDR3 sequence: CASRGGIYEQYF. In nucleotides, the CDR3 is TGTGCCTCCAGGGGGGGAATCTACGAGCAGTACTTC.

This clonotype was seen more than once but under ten times. The gene calls are TRBV6-2 or TRBV6-3 and TRBJ2-5; tentative D call: TRBD2 (5 bases). This CDR3 is built from 15 residues. CDR1 and CDR2 from the germline V gene are MNHEY and SVGEGT. Trimming removed 4 bases from V and 2 bases from J, with 14 bases in between. The CDR3 coding sequence is TGTGCCAGCAGTTTACTTACTAGTGGTCAAGAGACCCAGTACTTC. Protein sequence: CASSLLTSGQETQYF.

This clonotype was counted a few times. V usage is TRBV9 and J usage is TRBJ2-5; D gene uncertain. Trimming took off 0 bases at V and 5 bases at J, with 8 bases between the two ends. The CDR3 spans 13 residues. The germline V gene encodes CDR1 SGDLS and CDR2 YYNGEE. Here the CDR3 reads CASSVEGRETQYF. The DNA of the CDR3 is TGTGCCAGCAGCGTAGAAGGGCGCGAGACCCAGTACTTC. Using reference TRBV9 and TRBJ2-5 for the parts outside the CDR3, the full variable domain is DSGVTQTPKHLITATGQRVTLRCSPRSGDLSVYWYQQSLDQGLQFLIQYYNGEERAKGNILERFSAQQFPDLHSELNLSSLELGDSALYFCASSVEGRETQYFGPGTRLLVL.

Many counts were recorded for this clonotype. The CDR3 is CASSNQGGTEAFF. The CDR3 coding sequence is TGTGCCAGCAGCAATCAGGGAGGCACTGAAGCTTTCTTT. The chain carries TRBV5-8 and TRBJ1-1; D is possibly TRBD1 (5 bases). This CDR3 region has 13 residues. V was clipped by 4 bases and J by 4 bases, with 11 bases between them. The germline gives CDR1 SGHTS, CDR2 YDEGEE.

Ten or more counts support this clonotype. This sequence joins TRBV7-9 and TRBJ2-7; the match to TRBD1 covers 9 bases. V dropped 4 bases and J dropped 2; count of bases not matched to a gene: 6. This CDR3 spans 15 amino acids. CDR1 is SEHNR and CDR2 is FQNEAQ in the germline V gene (reference sequence). In nucleotides, the CDR3 is TGTGCCAGCAGCTCCACAGGGGGCGCGGCCTACGAGCAGTACTTC. Its protein is CASSSTGGAAYEQYF.

A few counts support this clonotype. The chain combines TRBV7-2 with TRBJ2-2; 11 bases fit TRBD2. This CDR3 has 16 residues. CDR1 SGHTA and CDR2 FQGNSA come from the germline V gene. The V segment lost 6 bases and the J segment 5 bases; nucleotides outside the gene matches: 8. The CDR3 sequence: CASSPTSGSGTGELFF. CDR3 sequence (DNA): TGTGCCAGCAGTCCTACTAGCGGGAGCGGAACCGGGGAGCTGTTTTTT.